One and the same sample provided the 5 T cell receptor beta chains below, sequenced in a study of T cells in Graves' hyperthyroidism and ophthalmopathy. What was amplified from RNA transcripts were TCR beta CDR3 regions. Initially, a first-round RT-PCR of the TCR CDR3 employed the HTBI primer set. TCRdb fed the multiplex PCR reads into MiXCR, producing one record per CDR3 protein. The sample has about 590,000 distinct CDR3 sequences; about 15% are singletons. The sample consisted of blood. These receptors were taken from a woman aged 25 to 45 with Graves' hyperthyroidism.

This clonotype has ten or more counts. This sequence joins TRBV6-2 or TRBV6-3 and TRBJ2-3; 8 bases line up with TRBD2. Germline values: CDR1 MNHEY, CDR2 SVGEGT. The CDR3 has 18 residues. J lost 1 base, V lost 3 bases, and 12 bases had no gene match. CDR3 amino acids: CASSYRSAGEYGTDTQYF. Written as DNA, the CDR3 is TGTGCCAGCAGTTATCGGTCAGCGGGAGAGTATGGCACAGATACGCAGTATTTT.

Only a few counts were recorded for this clonotype. The rearrangement uses TRBV7-9 and TRBJ2-7; D gene uncertain. The germline CDR1 and CDR2 sequences are SEHNR and FQNEAQ (reference sequence). The V gene lost 7 bases and the J gene lost 2 bases, with 12 bases spanning the gap. The CDR3 totals 13 residues. CDR3 sequence reads: CASISQVTYEQYF. For the CDR3, the DNA is TGTGCCAGCATTTCGCAGGTAACCTACGAGCAGTACTTC. The full variable domain, rest sourced from reference TRBV7-9 and TRBJ2-7, is DTGVSQNPRHKITKRGQNVTFRCDPISEHNRLYWYRQTLGQGPEFLTYFQNEAQLEKSRLLSDRFSAERPKGSFSTLEIQRTEQGDSAMYLCASISQVTYEQYFGPGTRLTVT.

This clonotype showed up just a few times. The J gene is TRBJ2-3, the V gene TRBV5-1; TRBD2 matches at 11 bases. V lost 4 bases to trimming and J lost 0 bases; unmatched junction nucleotides: 10. CDR1 and CDR2 from the germline V gene are SGHRS and YFSETQ. This CDR3 has 18 amino acids. DNA of the CDR3: TGCGCCAGCAGCACTCTAGCGGGAGGAACTTCTAGCACAGATACGCAGTATTTT. It encodes CASSTLAGGTSSTDTQYF.

This clonotype appeared a single time. The CDR3 is CASSVVGGATGELFF. CDR3 DNA sequence: TGTGCCAGCAGCGTAGTGGGGGGAGCAACCGGGGAGCTGTTTTTT. The rearrangement uses TRBV9 and TRBJ2-2, with D maybe TRBD2 (6 bases). Germline V lookup: CDR1 SGDLS, CDR2 YYNGEE. CDR3 size: 15 residues. The germline V and J ends were trimmed by 0 bases and 5 bases, with 11 bases remaining between them. Combining the CDR3 with reference TRBV9 and TRBJ2-2 gives the whole variable domain DSGVTQTPKHLITATGQRVTLRCSPRSGDLSVYWYQQSLDQGLQFLIQYYNGEERAKGNILERFSAQQFPDLHSELNLSSLELGDSALYFCASSVVGGATGELFFGEGSRLTVL.

This clonotype showed up many times. V is TRBV3-1 and J is TRBJ2-1; tentative D call: TRBD2 (5 bases). V lost 1 base, J lost 8 bases, and 6 bases lay in between. The CDR3 sequence is 12 residues long. Germline V CDR1 and CDR2: LGHDT, YNNKEL (reference sequence). This CDR3 reads CASSQASYEQFF. CDR3 coding DNA: TGTGCCAGCAGCCAAGCTAGCTATGAGCAGTTCTTC.